The TCR beta chain under discussion was sequenced for a study of T cell responses to AZD1222 COVID-19 vaccine. Findings of the study overall: Close to half of spike-specific TCRs reportedly recognize unmutated variant regions. Only a handful of AZD1222 recipients, several in all, had baseline seropositivity.

Regarding this clone: Its matching antigen is unknown.

Trimming cost V 4 bases and J 3 bases, with 7 bases left between them. Germline CDR1 and CDR2: LNHDA and SQIVND (reference sequence). This CDR3 spans 13 amino acids. This table comes from immunoSEQ multiplex PCR, and its TCRdb copy is limited to in-frame clones, with some not included. The sample has about 90,000 clones, around 90% seen once; the top ten hold 4.5% to 6%. The source is an adult in good health. The sequences come from peripheral blood, collected on day 0 of AZD1222 vaccination. The chain carries TRBV19 and TRBJ1-5; D is unclear. The CDR3 region has the DNA TGTGCCAGTAGTAGTAGCCTCAATCAGCCCCAGCATTTT. Its protein is CASSSSLNQPQHF.